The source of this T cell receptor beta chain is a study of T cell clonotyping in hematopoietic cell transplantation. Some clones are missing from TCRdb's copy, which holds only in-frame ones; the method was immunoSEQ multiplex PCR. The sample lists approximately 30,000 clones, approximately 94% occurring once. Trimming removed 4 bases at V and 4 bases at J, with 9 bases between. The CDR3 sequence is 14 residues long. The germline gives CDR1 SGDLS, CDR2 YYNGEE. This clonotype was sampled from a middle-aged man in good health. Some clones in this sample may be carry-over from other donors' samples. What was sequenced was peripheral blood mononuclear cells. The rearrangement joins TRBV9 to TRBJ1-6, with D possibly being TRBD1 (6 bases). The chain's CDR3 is CASSPDSYNSPLHF. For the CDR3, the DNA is TGTGCCAGCAGCCCGGACAGTTATAATTCACCCCTCCACTTT.